These 22 T cell receptor beta chains originate from one sample sequenced in a study of cytomegalovirus exposure and HLA in healthy donors. PCR used 60 Vbeta primers and 13 Jbeta primers. Sequenced by immunoSEQ multiplex PCR; TCRdb stores in-frame clones only, minus some. The sample consists of tens of thousands of clones, approximately 70% of them appearing once. Material: PBMCs. These receptors all stem from a woman aged 60-75 years in good health and CMV-seropositive.

V is TRBV5-5 and J is TRBJ2-7, with 10 bases fitting TRBD1. CDR3 length: 14 residues. With 5 bases clipped from V and 4 bases from J, the junction kept 6 bases outside the gene matches. Germline V gives CDR1 SGHKS, CDR2 YYEKEE (reference sequence). Written as DNA, the CDR3 is TGTGCCAGCAGTCCCGGGACAGGGGCGTACGAGCAGTACTTC. It yields the protein CASSPGTGAYEQYF.

The chain uses TRBV2 and TRBJ1-3; 7 bases fit TRBD1. This CDR3 is built from 14 residues. CDR1 SNHLY and CDR2 FYNNEI come from the germline V gene. V shed 3 bases and J 4 bases; nucleotides not matched to a gene: 3. This CDR3 is CASSETGQGNTIYF. The CDR3 DNA is TGTGCCAGCAGTGAGACAGGGCAAGGAAACACCATATATTTT.

The chain links TRBV7-9 to TRBJ1-3; TRBD1 might be the D (5 bases). Looked up from germline, CDR1 is SEHNR and CDR2 is FQNEAQ (reference sequence). Trimming pared 1 base from V and 2 bases from J, leaving 12 bases between. The CDR3 is 16 residues long. The CDR3 protein is CASSLVPREAGNTIYF. CDR3 in DNA: TGTGCCAGCAGCTTAGTGCCCAGGGAGGCTGGAAACACCATATATTTT.

The chain's CDR3 is CASSDERGGGEQFF. CDR3 bases: TGTGCCAGCAGCGACGAACGGGGGGGCGGTGAGCAGTTCTTC. The chain couples TRBV9 to TRBJ2-1; 8 bases agree with TRBD2. This CDR3 has 14 residues. V gave up 3 bases and J gave up 9 bases; unmatched junction bases: 8. Germline-derived CDR1 and CDR2 are SGDLS and YYNGEE.

Comments on this clone: The identical CDR3 is also encoded by other nucleotide sequences in the sample. CDR3 bases: TGTGCCAGCTCACCTTCCCCTAGCGGGGACGAGCAGTACTTC. Encoded protein: CASSPSPSGDEQYF. This rearrangement joins TRBV18 to TRBJ2-7; 9 nucleotides agree with TRBD2. The junction had 5 bases not matched to a gene; V was cut back by 3 bases and J by 5 bases. This CDR3 is built from 14 residues. CDR1 is KGHSH and CDR2 is LQKENI in the germline V gene.

V is TRBV18 and J is TRBJ1-2; D call uncertain. The germline V gene encodes CDR1 KGHSH and CDR2 LQKENI. Trimming took 2 bases from V and 8 from J, leaving 18 bases between them. The CDR3 is 15 amino acids. The CDR3 DNA is TGTGCCAGCTCACCAGGTCTAGACGCTTTGAAGGGCTACACCTTC. It codes for CASSPGLDALKGYTF.

V and J are TRBV9 and TRBJ1-5; D is perhaps TRBD1 (6 bases). The CDR3 contains 15 residues. The germline CDR1 and CDR2 sequences are SGDLS and YYNGEE. V was pared by 3 bases and J by 3 bases, with 13 bases between. CDR3: CASSASGAYNQPQHF. CDR3 in DNA: TGTGCCAGCAGCGCCTCAGGGGCTTACAATCAGCCCCAGCATTTT.

The chain recombines TRBV21-1 with TRBJ1-5; the DNA was not compared with TRBD1, the D call given in the table. TRBV21-1 is assigned pseudogene status. The length of the CDR3 is 18 residues. The chain's CDR3 is CASSKVGGQMNSNQPQHF. DNA for the CDR3: TGTGCCAGCAGCAAAGTGGGGGGACAGATGAATAGCAATCAGCCCCAGCATTTT.

The V and J genes are TRBV4-3 and TRBJ2-5; TRBD1 is a possible D gene (6 bases). Germline values: CDR1 LGHNA, CDR2 YSLEER. The CDR3 contains 17 residues. V was pared by 0 bases and J by 1 base, with 15 bases between. The CDR3 region has the DNA TGCGCCAGCAGCCAAGATTATCGGCCAGGGGCCCAAGAGACCCAGTACTTC. Its protein product is CASSQDYRPGAQETQYF.

The chain recombines TRBV7-6 with TRBJ1-5; D gene uncertain. This CDR3 is 13 amino acids long. Germline V gene data show CDR1 as SGHVS and CDR2 as FNYEAQ. Deletions cut 1 base from V and 5 bases from J, with 6 bases between. For the CDR3, the DNA is TGTGCCAGCAGCTTAGATGAGGATCAGCCCCAGCATTTT. Translated: CASSLDEDQPQHF.

Turning to this clone: The junction shows a germline mismatch at one end, possibly a read error. The chain employs TRBV6-5 and TRBJ1-2; TRBD1 is a possible D gene (5 bases). This CDR3 region has 15 residues. Germline CDR1 is MNHEY and CDR2 is SVGAGI. The CDR3 DNA sequence: TGTGCCAGCAGATACTCCCTCGGAGGGGACGGTGGCTACACCTTC. It yields the protein CASRYSLGGDGGYTF.

CDR3 nucleotides: TGTGCCAGCAGCTTACGTTCGGAAAAACTGTTTTTT. The encoded protein is CASSLRSEKLFF. The V gene is TRBV7-6, the J gene TRBJ1-4, with no clear D. Trimming removed 2 bases from V and 8 bases from J, with 6 bases in between. The CDR3 loop spans 12 amino acids. From germline, CDR1 is SGHVS and CDR2 FNYEAQ.

The chain is built from TRBV5-1 and TRBJ2-3; 12 nucleotides line up with TRBD2. Trimming at V came to 2 bases and at J to 8 bases, leaving 9 bases not matched to a gene. The CDR3 spans 16 residues. The germline V gene has CDR1 SGHRS and CDR2 YFSETQ. This chain's CDR3 is CASSLTLAGGPGTQYF. The CDR3, as DNA: TGCGCCAGCAGCTTAACCCTAGCGGGGGGGCCTGGTACGCAGTATTTT.

The V gene is TRBV19, the J gene TRBJ1-5; 8 bases line up with TRBD1. J was trimmed by 7 bases and V by 6 bases; bases with no gene match: 8. This CDR3 has 14 amino acids. Per the germline V gene, CDR1 is LNHDA and CDR2 is SQIVND (reference sequence). The CDR3 spells CASSPDRVAQPQHF. CDR3 sequence (DNA): TGTGCCAGTAGCCCGGACAGGGTCGCGCAGCCCCAGCATTTT.

This clone was observed a handful of times. The J gene is TRBJ1-2, the V gene TRBV5-1, with D maybe TRBD1 (6 bases). Trimming left V 0 bases short and J 5 bases short, with 11 bases between. Per germline, CDR1 SGHRS and CDR2 YFSETQ. This CDR3 is 14 amino acids long. This CDR3 is CASSLGGGEYGYTF. As DNA, the CDR3 is TGCGCCAGCAGCTTGGGCGGGGGCGAGTATGGCTACACCTTC.

The gene calls are TRBV4-1 and TRBJ2-3; perhaps TRBD1 as D (5 bases). The V gene's germline CDR1 is MGHRA and CDR2 YSYEKL. Trimming took off 0 bases at V and 0 bases at J, with 16 bases between the two ends. This CDR3 is 18 amino acids long. The CDR3 region has the DNA TGCGCCAGCAGCCAAGATTTTGGTGGACACCCAAGCACAGATACGCAGTATTTT. It encodes CASSQDFGGHPSTDTQYF.

This clone was picked up one time. The genes are TRBV6-5 and TRBJ1-1; tentatively, D is TRBD1 (5 bases). The CDR3 spans 14 residues. V gave up 0 bases and J gave up 6 bases, with 11 bases separating them. The germline gives CDR1 MNHEY, CDR2 SVGAGI. The CDR3 region has the DNA TGTGCCAGCAGTTACTCTCAGGGTGGGGCTGAAGCTTTCTTT. It yields the protein CASSYSQGGAEAFF.

The chain joins TRBV19 to TRBJ1-1, with 9 nucleotides matching TRBD1. The trim removed 8 bases at V and 4 bases at J, leaving 11 bases unmatched. Germline V CDR1 and CDR2: LNHDA, SQIVND (reference sequence). There are 15 residues in the CDR3. The chain's CDR3 is CASFSPLTGGTEAFF. As DNA, the CDR3 is TGTGCCAGTTTTTCCCCCTTGACAGGGGGCACTGAAGCTTTCTTT.

The count of this clone is one. This sequence joins TRBV19 and TRBJ1-2; 7 positions agree with TRBD1. Looked up from germline, CDR1 is LNHDA and CDR2 is SQIVND (reference sequence). The V gene end was trimmed by 6 bases and the J gene end by 3 bases; junction bases not matched to a gene: 10. The CDR3 has 15 amino acids. CDR3 sequence (DNA): TGTGCCAGTAGGAAGACAGGGAGGTGGTACTATGGCTACACCTTC. Amino acids: CASRKTGRWYYGYTF.

The chain couples TRBV7-8 to TRBJ2-3; a weak D match, TRBD1 (5 bases). There are 14 residues in the CDR3. Germline V gives CDR1 SGHVS, CDR2 FQNEAQ. Trimming left V 1 base short and J 5 bases short, with 10 bases between. CDR3 residues: CASSLGEQVDTQYF. The CDR3 DNA sequence: TGTGCCAGCAGCTTAGGGGAACAGGTAGATACGCAGTATTTT.

The table lists this clone with a few counts. The V gene is TRBV21-1, the J gene TRBJ2-7; TRBD1, as called in the table, went unchecked against the DNA. TRBV21-1 is tagged as a pseudogene. The CDR3 covers 14 residues. For the CDR3, the DNA is TGTGCCAGCAGTCATACAGGGTGTCGGTACGAGCAGTACTTC. Amino acid sequence: CASSHTGCRYEQYF.

This clone was detected only a few times. This chain connects TRBV4-1 to TRBJ1-2; TRBD1 matches at 10 bases. Germline CDR1 and CDR2: MGHRA and YSYEKL. The CDR3 loop spans 14 amino acids. Germline trimming cut 5 bases from V and 6 bases from J; bases unmatched to any gene: 6. CDR3 sequence: CASSGQGERHGYTF. The CDR3 region has the DNA TGCGCCAGCAGCGGACAGGGGGAAAGGCATGGCTACACCTTC.